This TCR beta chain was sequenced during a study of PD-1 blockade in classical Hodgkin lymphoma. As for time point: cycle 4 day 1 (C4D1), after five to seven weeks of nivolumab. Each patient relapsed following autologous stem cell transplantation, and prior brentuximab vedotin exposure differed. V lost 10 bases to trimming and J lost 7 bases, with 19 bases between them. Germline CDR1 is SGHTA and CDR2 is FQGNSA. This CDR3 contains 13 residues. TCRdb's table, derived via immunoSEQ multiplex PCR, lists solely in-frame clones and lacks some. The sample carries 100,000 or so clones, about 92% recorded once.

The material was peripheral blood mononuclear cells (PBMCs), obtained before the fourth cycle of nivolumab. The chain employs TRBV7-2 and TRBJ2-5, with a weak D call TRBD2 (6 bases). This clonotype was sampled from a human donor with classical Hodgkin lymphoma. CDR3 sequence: CATGLGGAGTQYF. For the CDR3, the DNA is TGTGCCACTGGCTTAGGAGGGGCGGGGACCCAGTACTTC.